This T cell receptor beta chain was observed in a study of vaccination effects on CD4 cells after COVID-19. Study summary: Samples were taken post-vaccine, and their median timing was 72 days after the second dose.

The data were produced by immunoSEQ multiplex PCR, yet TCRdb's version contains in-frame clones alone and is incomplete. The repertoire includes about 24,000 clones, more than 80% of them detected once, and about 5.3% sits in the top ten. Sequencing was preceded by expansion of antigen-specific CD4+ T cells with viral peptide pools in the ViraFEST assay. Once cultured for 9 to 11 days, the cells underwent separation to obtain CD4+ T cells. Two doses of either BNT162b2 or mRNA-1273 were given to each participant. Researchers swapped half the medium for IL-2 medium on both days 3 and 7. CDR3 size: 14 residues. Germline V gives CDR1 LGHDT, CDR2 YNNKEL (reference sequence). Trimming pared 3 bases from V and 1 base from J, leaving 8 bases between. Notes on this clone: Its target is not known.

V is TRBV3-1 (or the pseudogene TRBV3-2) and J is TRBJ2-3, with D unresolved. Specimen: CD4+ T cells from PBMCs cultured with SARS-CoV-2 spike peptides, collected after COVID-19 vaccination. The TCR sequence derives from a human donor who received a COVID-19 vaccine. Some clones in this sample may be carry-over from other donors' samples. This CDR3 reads CASSQNIRTDTQYF. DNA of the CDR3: TGTGCCAGCAGCCAGAACATCCGCACAGATACGCAGTATTTT.